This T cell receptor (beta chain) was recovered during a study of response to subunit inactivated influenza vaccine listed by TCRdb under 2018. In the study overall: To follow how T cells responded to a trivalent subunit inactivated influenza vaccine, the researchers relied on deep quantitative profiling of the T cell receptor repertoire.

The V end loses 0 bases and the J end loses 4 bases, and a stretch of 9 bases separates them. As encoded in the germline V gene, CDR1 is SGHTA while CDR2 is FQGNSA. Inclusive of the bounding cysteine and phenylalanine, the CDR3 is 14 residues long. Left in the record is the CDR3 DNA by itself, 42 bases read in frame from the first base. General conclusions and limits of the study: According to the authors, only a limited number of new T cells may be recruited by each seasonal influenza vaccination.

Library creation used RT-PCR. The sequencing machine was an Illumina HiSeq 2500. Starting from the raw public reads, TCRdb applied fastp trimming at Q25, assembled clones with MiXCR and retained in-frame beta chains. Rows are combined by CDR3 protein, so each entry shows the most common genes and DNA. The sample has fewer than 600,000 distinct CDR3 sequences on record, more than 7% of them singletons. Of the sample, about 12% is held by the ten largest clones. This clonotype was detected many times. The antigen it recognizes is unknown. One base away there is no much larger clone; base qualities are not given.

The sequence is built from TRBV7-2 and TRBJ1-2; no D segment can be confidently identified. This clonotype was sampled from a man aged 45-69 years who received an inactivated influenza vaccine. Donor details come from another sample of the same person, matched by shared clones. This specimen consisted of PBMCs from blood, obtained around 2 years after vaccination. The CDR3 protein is CASSLAALLYGYTF. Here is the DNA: TGTGCCAGCAGCTTAGCAGCCCTGCTCTATGGCTACACCTTC.